The 5 T cell receptor beta chains below come from one sample, sequenced in a study of spatial heterogeneity in lung cancer. Regarding time point: sample taken at primary tumor resection. Sequencing covered unsorted whole RNA taken from tumor, nontumor lung or frozen PBMC. From the 5' RACE reads, TCRdb called clonotypes with MiXCR, one entry per CDR3 protein. The sample records approximately 52,000 distinct CDR3 sequences, around 7% being singletons. The specimen was PBMCs, collected at surgery. These receptors were obtained from a female donor with early-stage non-small cell lung cancer.

This clonotype was found many times. This chain joins TRBV6-2 or TRBV6-3 and TRBJ1-3, with a tentative D call TRBD1 (6 bases). Germline V gene data show CDR1 as MNHEY and CDR2 as SVGEGT. CDR3 length: 15 amino acids. Trimming took off 4 bases at V and 2 bases at J, with 12 bases between the two ends. In nucleotides, the CDR3 is TGTGCCAGCAGTTCAGGGGTCGCAGCTGGAAACACCATATATTTT. Its translation is CASSSGVAAGNTIYF.

The V call is TRBV6-2 or TRBV6-3, the J call TRBJ2-6; D is ambiguous. The CDR3 runs 18 residues. The germline CDR1 and CDR2 sequences are MNHEY and SVGEGT. V was cut by 0 bases and J by 0 bases, with 12 bases left in between. CDR3 residues: CASSYSEGWTSGANVLTF. The CDR3 nucleotides read TGTGCCAGCAGTTACTCGGAAGGTTGGACCTCTGGGGCCAACGTCCTGACTTTC.

The gene calls are TRBV5-1 and TRBJ2-3; D is undetermined. Trimming shortened V by 0 bases and J by 4 bases, and 12 bases separated the two germline ends. The CDR3 has 15 residues. CDR1 is SGHRS, CDR2 YFSETQ, per germline. This CDR3 reads CASSLGGTVADTQYF. The CDR3 DNA follows: TGCGCCAGCAGCTTGGGGGGTACGGTAGCAGATACGCAGTATTTT.

This chain uses TRBV19 with TRBJ1-1, with 7 bases identical to TRBD1. This CDR3 spans 15 amino acids. J gave up 4 bases and V 5 bases, and 10 bases lay outside the gene matches. Looked up from germline, CDR1 is LNHDA and CDR2 is SQIVND (reference sequence). CDR3 sequence: CASSLRDRVGTEAFF. CDR3 sequence (DNA): TGTGCCAGTAGTCTAAGAGACAGGGTCGGCACTGAAGCTTTCTTT.

This clonotype was recorded many times. The chain is built from TRBV7-9 and TRBJ2-2; no clear D. The CDR3 loop spans 12 amino acids. The germline V gene has CDR1 SEHNR and CDR2 FQNEAQ (reference sequence). V was cut by 1 base and J by 6 bases, with 3 bases left in between. This chain's CDR3 is CASSLGAGELFF. CDR3 in DNA: TGTGCCAGCAGCTTAGGGGCCGGGGAGCTGTTTTTT.